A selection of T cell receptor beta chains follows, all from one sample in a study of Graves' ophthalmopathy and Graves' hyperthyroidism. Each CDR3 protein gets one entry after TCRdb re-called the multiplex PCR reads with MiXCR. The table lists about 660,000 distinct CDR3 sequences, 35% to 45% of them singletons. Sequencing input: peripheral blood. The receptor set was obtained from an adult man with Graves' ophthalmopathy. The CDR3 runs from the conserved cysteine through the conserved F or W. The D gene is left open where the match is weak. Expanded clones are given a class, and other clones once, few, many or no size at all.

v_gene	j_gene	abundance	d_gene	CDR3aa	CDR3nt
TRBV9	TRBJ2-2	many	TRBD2	CASSVGLADRAGELFF	TGTGCCAGCAGCGTAGGACTAGCGGACCGTGCCGGGGAGCTGTTTTTT
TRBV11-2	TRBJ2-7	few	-	CASSREDSYEQYF	TGTGCCAGCAGTAGAGAAGACTCCTACGAGCAGTACTTC
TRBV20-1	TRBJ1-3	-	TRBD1	CSAGAGTGGAGNTIYF	TGCAGTGCTGGGGCCGGGACAGGGGGCGCTGGAAACACCATATATTTT
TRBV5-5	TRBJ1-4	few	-	CASNLLTGGNEKLFF	TGTGCCAGCAACCTATTGACCGGGGGCAACGAAAAACTGTTTTTT
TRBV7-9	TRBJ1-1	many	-	CASTSENTEAFF	TGTGCCAGCACATCAGAGAACACTGAAGCTTTCTTT
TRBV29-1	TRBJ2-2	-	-	CSVPAGELFF	TGCAGCGTTCCGGCCGGGGAGCTGTTTTTT
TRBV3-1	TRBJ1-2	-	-	CASSRRVSNYGYTF	TGTGCCAGCAGCCGCAGGGTTTCGAACTATGGCTACACCTTC
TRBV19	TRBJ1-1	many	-	CASSIDPGRNEAFF	TGTGCCAGTAGTATAGATCCAGGAAGGAATGAAGCTTTCTTT
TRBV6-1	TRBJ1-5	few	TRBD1	CASRDRVVGQPQHF	TGTGCCAGCAGGGACAGGGTTGTTGGCCAGCCCCAGCATTTT
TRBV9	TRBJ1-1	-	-	CASSPPGARTEAFF	TGTGCCAGCAGCCCCCCGGGGGCGCGCACTGAAGCTTTCTTT
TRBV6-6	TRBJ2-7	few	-	CASRAGTSYEQYF	TGTGCCAGCAGGGCCGGGACGTCCTACGAGCAGTACTTC
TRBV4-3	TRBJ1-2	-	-	CASSHSLEVYGYTF	TGCGCCAGCAGCCATTCCTTAGAGGTGTATGGCTACACCTTC
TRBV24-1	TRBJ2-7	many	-	CATRGEGDEQYF	TGTGCCACCAGGGGGGAGGGGGACGAGCAGTACTTC
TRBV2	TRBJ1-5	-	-	CASDSSGGHQPQHF	TGTGCCAGCGATAGCTCGGGGGGGCATCAGCCCCAGCATTTT
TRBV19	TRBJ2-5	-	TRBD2	CASDNGGAGQTQYF	TGTGCCAGTGATAACGGGGGGGCCGGGCAGACCCAGTACTTC
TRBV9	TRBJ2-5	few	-	CASSSLGDQPETQYF	TGTGCCAGCAGCTCCCTGGGGGACCAGCCAGAGACCCAGTACTTC
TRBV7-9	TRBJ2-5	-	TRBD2	CASSRTSYQETQYF	TGTGCCAGCAGCAGGACTAGTTACCAAGAGACCCAGTACTTC
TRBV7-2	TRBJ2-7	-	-	CASSLKKDRTYEQYF	TGTGCCAGCAGCTTAAAAAAAGACAGAACCTACGAGCAGTACTTC
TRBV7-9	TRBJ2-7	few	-	CASSLMGGQYEQYF	TGTGCCAGCAGTTTAATGGGGGGGCAGTACGAGCAGTACTTC
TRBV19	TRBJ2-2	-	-	CASSIAAGVTGELFF	TGTGCCAGTAGCATAGCCGCAGGGGTAACCGGGGAGCTGTTTTTT
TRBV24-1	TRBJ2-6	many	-	CATSDGAAGANVLTF	TGTGCCACCAGTGACGGTGCTGCTGGGGCCAACGTCCTGACTTTC
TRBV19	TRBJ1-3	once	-	CASKPGLASGDTIYF	TGTGCCAGTAAGCCCGGACTAGCGTCTGGAGACACCATATATTTT
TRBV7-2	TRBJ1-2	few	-	CAWSRAVDYTF	TGTGCCTGGAGTCGGGCAGTCGACTACACCTTC
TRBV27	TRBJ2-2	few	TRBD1	CASSHGQATGELFF	TGTGCCAGCAGTCACGGACAGGCGACCGGGGAGCTGTTTTTT
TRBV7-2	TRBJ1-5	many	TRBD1	CASSSGQGTPNQPQHF	TGTGCCAGCAGCTCGGGACAGGGTACCCCCAATCAGCCCCAGCATTTT
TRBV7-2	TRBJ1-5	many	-	CASSFRGGDQPQHF	TGTGCCAGCAGCTTCCGCGGGGGCGATCAGCCCCAGCATTTT
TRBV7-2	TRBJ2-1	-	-	CASRPIMDLGEQFF	TGTGCCAGCAGACCGATCATGGACCTAGGGGAGCAGTTCTTC
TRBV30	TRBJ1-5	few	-	CAWSGQAGSAQPQHF	TGTGCCTGGAGTGGACAGGCCGGGTCGGCTCAGCCCCAGCATTTT
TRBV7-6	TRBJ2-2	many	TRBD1	CASSSGQGGTGELFF	TGTGCCAGCAGCTCGGGACAGGGAGGCACCGGGGAGCTGTTTTTT
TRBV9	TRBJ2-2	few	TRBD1	CASSVPRTGANTGELFF	TGTGCCAGCAGCGTACCACGGACAGGGGCGAACACCGGGGAGCTGTTTTTT
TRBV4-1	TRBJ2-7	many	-	CASSQAGWRGRSEQYF	TGCGCCAGCAGCCAAGCAGGCTGGCGGGGTCGGAGCGAGCAGTACTTC
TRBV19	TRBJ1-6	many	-	CASSYAPGSSPLHF	TGTGCCAGTAGTTATGCTCCCGGGAGCTCACCCCTCCACTTT
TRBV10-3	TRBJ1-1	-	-	CASSPLIQGNTEAFF	TGTGCCAGCTCACCATTGATTCAGGGGAACACTGAAGCTTTCTTT
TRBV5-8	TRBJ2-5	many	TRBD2	CASSLSSGRETQYF	TGTGCCAGCAGCTTGTCTAGCGGGAGGGAGACCCAGTACTTC
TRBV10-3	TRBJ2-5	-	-	CAISESYGQSNQPQYF	TGTGCCATCAGTGAGTCTTACGGACAGAGCAATCAGCCCCAGTACTTC
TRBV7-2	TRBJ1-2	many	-	CASSLAEDSSLYGYTF	TGTGCCAGCAGCTTAGCGGAAGACAGTAGCCTTTATGGCTACACCTTC
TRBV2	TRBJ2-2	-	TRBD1	CASSQDRTGGTGELFF	TGTGCCAGCAGCCAAGATAGGACAGGGGGCACCGGGGAGCTGTTTTTT
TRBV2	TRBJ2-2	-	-	CASSEVVTGELFF	TGTGCCAGCAGTGAAGTAGTCACCGGGGAGCTGTTTTTT
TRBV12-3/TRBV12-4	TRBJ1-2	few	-	CASSRDTTITNYGYTF	TGTGCCAGCAGCCGGGACACTACTATTACTAACTATGGCTACACCTTC
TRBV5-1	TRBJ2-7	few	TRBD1	CASRPGQGNDEQYF	TGCGCCAGCAGACCGGGACAGGGTAACGACGAGCAGTACTTC
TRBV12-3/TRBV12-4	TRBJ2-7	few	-	CASSPPGAVEQYF	TGTGCCAGCAGCCCACCCGGGGCGGTCGAGCAGTACTTC
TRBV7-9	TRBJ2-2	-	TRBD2	CASSGTTRTSENTGELFF	TGTGCCAGCAGCGGTACCACGCGGACTAGCGAGAACACCGGGGAGCTGTTTTTT
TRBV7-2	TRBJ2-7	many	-	CASSLVDKYEQYF	TGTGCCAGCAGCTTAGTGGACAAATACGAGCAGTACTTC
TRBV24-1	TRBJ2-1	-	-	CATSDGDFPAGYNEQFF	TGTGCCACCAGTGATGGGGACTTCCCAGCTGGCTACAATGAGCAGTTCTTC
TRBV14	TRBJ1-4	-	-	CASSQDRAGNEKLFF	TGTGCCAGCAGCCAAGATAGGGCAGGGAATGAAAAACTGTTTTTT
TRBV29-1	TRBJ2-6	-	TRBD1	CSIGQGAYGANVLTF	TGCAGCATCGGACAGGGGGCTTATGGGGCCAACGTCCTGACTTTC
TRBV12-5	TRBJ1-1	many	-	CASGRENTEAFF	TGTGCTAGTGGACGGGAGAACACTGAAGCTTTCTTT
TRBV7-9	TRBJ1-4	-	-	CASHRGANEKLFF	TGTGCCAGCCATCGGGGGGCGAACGAAAAACTGTTTTTT
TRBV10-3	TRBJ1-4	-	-	CAISESRGWSSNEKLFF	TGTGCCATCAGTGAGTCGAGGGGCTGGTCATCTAATGAAAAACTGTTTTTT
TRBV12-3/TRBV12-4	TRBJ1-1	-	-	CASSPPSGANTEAFF	TGTGCCAGCTCGCCACCCTCGGGGGCGAACACTGAAGCTTTCTTT
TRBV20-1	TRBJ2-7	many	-	CSAWEQYEQYF	TGCAGTGCTTGGGAGCAATACGAGCAGTACTTC